These 14 T cell receptor beta chains were sequenced from one sample in a study of T cell responses to AZD1222 COVID-19 vaccine. TCRdb's table, derived via immunoSEQ multiplex PCR, lists solely in-frame clones and lacks some. The sample holds 180,000 or so clones, about 89% seen once. Sequenced material: peripheral blood, taken 28 days after the second AZD1222 dose. Source of these receptors: an adult who received the AZD1222 COVID-19 vaccine.

The chain joins TRBV28 to TRBJ1-4; possibly TRBD1 for D (5 bases). The V and J ends lost 6 bases and 0 bases respectively, with 14 bases between them. The germline CDR1 and CDR2 sequences are MDHEN and SYDVKM. The CDR3 is 16 residues long. The CDR3 DNA reads TGTGCCAGCAGGTTTATGGGGGGACCAACTAATGAAAAACTGTTTTTT. This sequence encodes CASRFMGGPTNEKLFF.

The chain links TRBV30 to TRBJ1-5; 7 bases are shared with TRBD1. The germline gives CDR1 GTSNPN, CDR2 SVGIG (reference sequence). This CDR3 spans 16 amino acids. The junction had 11 bases not matched to a gene; V was cut back by 2 bases and J by 4 bases. CDR3 residues: CAWSKEGAPANQPQHF. CDR3 bases: TGTGCCTGGAGTAAGGAGGGGGCGCCTGCGAATCAGCCCCAGCATTTT.

The genes are TRBV6-1 and TRBJ2-5; D is uncertain. V was cut by 5 bases and J by 2 bases, with 3 bases left in between. The CDR3 extends over 11 amino acids. Per the germline V gene, CDR1 is MNHNS and CDR2 is SASEGT. This CDR3 is CASSHQETQYF. The CDR3 bases are TGTGCCAGCAGTCATCAAGAGACCCAGTACTTC.

The chain combines TRBV5-4 with TRBJ1-2, with unresolved D. Per germline, CDR1 SGHNT and CDR2 YYREEE (reference sequence). The V gene lost 7 bases and the J gene lost 4 bases, with 17 bases spanning the gap. The length of the CDR3 is 14 residues. The CDR3, as DNA: TGTGCCAGCGGAACGTCGGGCGGAAGCTATGGCTACACCTTC. It specifies CASGTSGGSYGYTF.

V and J are TRBV6-5 and TRBJ1-4; a possible D gene is TRBD1 (6 bases). Germline V CDR1 and CDR2: MNHEY, SVGAGI. The CDR3 spans 15 residues. V lost 0 bases to trimming and J lost 6 bases, with 11 bases between them. CDR3 sequence: CASSYSGQGHEKLFF. The CDR3 DNA sequence: TGTGCCAGCAGTTACTCTGGGCAGGGGCATGAAAAACTGTTTTTT.

The chain has TRBV25-1 and TRBJ1-1; possibly TRBD1 for D (6 bases). Trimming took off 1 base at V and 11 bases at J, with 20 bases between the two ends. In germline, CDR1 is MGHDK, CDR2 SYGVNS. The CDR3 length is 15 residues. In DNA, the CDR3 is TGTGCCAGCAGTGAATGGGGAGGGGGTCCTGTTCAGGCTTTCTTT. Translating gives CASSEWGGGPVQAFF.

The chain joins TRBV29-1 to TRBJ2-7; D remains unclear. V was pared by 6 bases and J by 0 bases, with 9 bases between. There are 12 residues in the CDR3. Germline lookup yields CDR1 SQVTM and CDR2 ANQGSEA. The CDR3 loop reads CSVVDVSYEQYF. For the CDR3, the DNA is TGCAGCGTGGTGGACGTCTCCTACGAGCAGTACTTC.

The chain is built from TRBV15 and TRBJ2-6; tentatively, D is TRBD2 (5 bases). The CDR3 sequence is 17 residues long. V was pared by 0 bases and J by 2 bases, with 11 bases between. Germline V gene lookup returns CDR1 LNHNV and CDR2 YYDKDF (reference sequence). DNA of the CDR3: TGTGCCACCAGCAGAGATTATAGGGAGACTGGGGCCAACGTCCTGACTTTC. As protein: CATSRDYRETGANVLTF. The complete variable domain, with remaining parts taken from reference TRBV15 and TRBJ2-6, reads DAMVIQNPRYQVTQFGKPVTLSCSQTLNHNVMYWYQQKSSQAPKLLFHYYDKDFNNEADTPDNFQSRRPNTSFCFLDIRSPGLGDTAMYLCATSRDYRETGANVLTFGAGSRLTVL.

The chain is built from TRBV6-5 and TRBJ2-1, with D tentatively TRBD1 (6 bases). V lost 0 bases to trimming and J lost 6 bases, with 9 bases between them. This CDR3 region has 14 residues. Looked up from germline, CDR1 is MNHEY and CDR2 is SVGAGI. The CDR3, as DNA: TGTGCCAGCAGTTACTCGAGAGGGGGCAATGAGCAGTTCTTC. This gives the protein CASSYSRGGNEQFF.

V is TRBV7-9 and J is TRBJ1-5; 8 bases align to TRBD1. The CDR3 spans 17 residues. CDR1 and CDR2 (germline): SEHNR, FQNEAQ (reference sequence). J gave up 1 base and V 4 bases, and 9 bases lay outside the gene matches. CDR3 DNA: TGTGCCAGCAGCTCATTCCAGGGGGCGAGGAGCAATCAGCCCCAGCATTTT. It specifies CASSSFQGARSNQPQHF. The full variable domain, rest sourced from reference TRBV7-9 and TRBJ1-5, is DTGVSQNPRHKITKRGQNVTFRCDPISEHNRLYWYRQTLGQGPEFLTYFQNEAQLEKSRLLSDRFSAERPKGSFSTLEIQRTEQGDSAMYLCASSSFQGARSNQPQHFGDGTRLSIL.

V is TRBV5-1 and J is TRBJ2-6; D ambiguous. This CDR3 contains 14 residues. Germline assignment: CDR1 SGHRS and CDR2 YFSETQ. V lost 6 bases and J 0 bases, leaving 7 bases between the germline ends. For the CDR3, the DNA is TGCGCCAGCACGAATCCCTCTGGGGCCAACGTCCTGACTTTC. Protein: CASTNPSGANVLTF.

The V and J genes are TRBV4-3 and TRBJ1-3; no clear D gene. Trimming removed 3 bases at V and 0 bases at J, with 6 bases between. The CDR3 is 14 residues long. The V gene's germline CDR1 is LGHNA and CDR2 YSLEER. Here the CDR3 reads CASSQKYSGNTIYF. CDR3 nucleotides: TGCGCCAGCAGCCAGAAGTACTCTGGAAACACCATATATTTT.

The chain employs TRBV7-3 and TRBJ2-1, with 8 bases aligning to TRBD2. CDR3 length: 15 amino acids. Trimming removed 0 bases from V and 13 bases from J; junction bases left unmatched: 11. CDR1 and CDR2 from the germline V gene are SGHTA and FQGTGA. CDR3: CASSLTGTSRVEQFF. CDR3 nucleotide sequence: TGTGCCAGCAGCTTAACTGGGACTAGTCGGGTTGAACAGTTCTTC. Full variable domain (outside the CDR3, taken from reference TRBV7-3 and TRBJ2-1): GAGVSQTPSNKVTEKGKYVELRCDPISGHTALYWYRQSLGQGPEFLIYFQGTGAADDSGLPNDRFFAVRPEGSVSTLKIQRTERGDSAVYLCASSLTGTSRVEQFFGPGTRLTVL.

The chain recombines TRBV9 with TRBJ1-1, with TRBD1 as a possible D gene (5 bases). The V end was cut by 4 bases, the J end by 1 base, with 14 bases between. The CDR3 is 15 residues long. Germline V gene sequence: CDR1 SGDLS, CDR2 YYNGEE. The CDR3 sequence is CASSPPGVANTEAFF. The DNA for the CDR3 is TGTGCCAGCAGCCCACCGGGGGTAGCGAACACTGAAGCTTTCTTT. The whole variable domain, filled in from reference TRBV9 and TRBJ1-1, reads DSGVTQTPKHLITATGQRVTLRCSPRSGDLSVYWYQQSLDQGLQFLIQYYNGEERAKGNILERFSAQQFPDLHSELNLSSLELGDSALYFCASSPPGVANTEAFFGQGTRLTVV.